The clone carrying this T cell receptor (beta chain) was counted a single time. Its cognate antigen is unknown. The germline gives CDR1 GTSNPN, CDR2 SVGIG (reference sequence). The V end lost 1 base, the J end lost 0 bases, and 9 bases lay between the germline ends. This CDR3 region has 14 residues. This entry is derived from a study of cytomegalovirus exposure and HLA in healthy donors. The PCR ran on 60 Vbeta and 13 Jbeta primers. Here immunoSEQ multiplex PCR was the method, and the copy in TCRdb shows in-frame clones only, minus some. The table includes around 75,000 clones, roughly 74% detected once. Study-level points and caveats: In a later analysis, an Asian-associated ancestry cluster reportedly showed fewer N-insertions than the roughly 710-donor mean. Many donors shared some public TCRs, even though most TCR sequences were rare.

The source material was PBMCs. The chain is built from TRBV30 and TRBJ2-5, with D unresolved. The clonotype was recovered from a man aged 40-49 years in good health and CMV-seronegative. In nucleotides, the CDR3 is TGTGCCTGGAGTGACATCAGTCACCAAGAGACCCAGTACTTC. Translated, it gives CAWSDISHQETQYF.